A selection of T cell receptor beta chains follows, all from one sample in a study of blood T cells in healthy people across ages. TCRdb passed the 5' RACE reads through MiXCR, listing each CDR3 protein once. The sample gives roughly 700,000 distinct CDR3 sequences, 25% of which show up once; under 9.5% is in the top ten. The sample was also linked to a second study, of T cells of mothers and their children.

The material sequenced was blood. The receptors come from a boy younger than 18 in good health. The CDR3 runs from the conserved cysteine through the conserved F or W. D genes are given only for firm matches. Clone sizes are given selectively: once, few, many, or a class where the clone is expanded.

>TRBV4-2|few|TRBJ2-3|-
CASSQERGTGTDTQYF
TGTGCCAGCAGCCAAGAGAGGGGAACTGGCACAGATACGCAGTATTTT
>TRBV2|-|TRBJ1-6|-
CASGLPGATYNSPLHF
TGTGCCAGCGGCCTCCCGGGTGCCACCTATAATTCACCCCTCCACTTT
>TRBV12-1|-|TRBJ2-1|-
CASRSAGPCYNEQFF
TGTGCCAGCAGATCAGCGGGACCCTGCTACAATGAGCAGTTCTTC
>TRBV7-9|-|TRBJ2-7|TRBD1
CAGDREQYF
TGTGCCGGGGACAGGGAGCAGTACTTC
>TRBV4-2|-|TRBJ2-7|TRBD2
CASSQAGTSGEQYF
TGTGCCAGCAGCCAAGCCGGGACTAGCGGCGAGCAGTACTTC
>TRBV7-3|few|TRBJ2-3|TRBD1
CASSLRPGGTETQYF
TGTGCCAGTAGCTTACGGCCAGGGGGAACAGAGACGCAGTATTTT
>TRBV27|few|TRBJ2-5|-
CASSLRPIVGETQYF
TGTGCCAGCAGTTTACGCCCGATAGTCGGAGAGACCCAGTACTTC
>TRBV20-1|-|TRBJ2-3|TRBD2
CSGSSGDSIDTQYF
TGCAGTGGGTCCAGCGGGGATTCGATAGATACGCAGTATTTT
>TRBV7-8|few|TRBJ1-4|TRBD1
CASSLVLAGGEKLFF
TGTGCCAGCAGCTTAGTTTTGGCAGGGGGCGAAAAACTGTTTTTT
>TRBV29-1|few|TRBJ2-4|TRBD2
CSVRTGTSGRGNIQYF
TGCAGCGTTCGAACTGGGACTAGCGGGAGAGGAAACATTCAGTACTTC
>TRBV11-2|-|TRBJ2-3|-
CASSYHGYF
TGTGCCAGCAGCTACCATGGGTATTTT
>TRBV27|few|TRBJ2-7|TRBD2
CASRSGRDEQYF
TGTGCCAGCAGAAGCGGGAGAGACGAGCAGTACTTC
>TRBV7-6|few|TRBJ2-5|-
CASSLWGGAQETQYF
TGTGCCAGCAGCTTATGGGGGGGGGCACAAGAGACCCAGTACTTC
>TRBV7-9|few|TRBJ2-3|-
CASSLVYESPDTQYF
TGTGCCAGCAGCCTAGTTTATGAGAGTCCAGATACGCAGTATTTT
>TRBV29-1|-|TRBJ1-2|TRBD1
CSVVVGTGINGYTF
TGCAGCGTTGTAGTAGGGACAGGGATCAATGGCTACACCTTC
>TRBV4-1|-|TRBJ2-1|TRBD1
CASSQDLRDRDYNEQFF
TGCGCCAGCAGCCAAGATTTACGGGACAGGGACTACAATGAGCAGTTCTTC
>TRBV12-3/TRBV12-4|few|TRBJ1-2|-
CASRPTGTNYGYTF
TGTGCCAGCAGACCGACCGGGACAAACTATGGCTACACCTTC
>TRBV7-2|few|TRBJ1-1|-
CASSLAVPSNTEAFF
TGTGCCAGCAGCTTAGCGGTACCTTCGAACACTGAAGCTTTCTTT
>TRBV6-6|few|TRBJ2-5|-
CASSSWDIQETQYF
TGTGCCAGCAGTTCCTGGGACATCCAAGAGACCCAGTACTTC
>TRBV2|-|TRBJ2-1|TRBD2
CASSGGLSSYNEQFF
TGTGCCAGCAGTGGGGGACTATCCTCCTACAATGAGCAGTTCTTC
>TRBV20-1|-|TRBJ2-3|-
CSARPQVDTQYF
TGCAGTGCTAGACCCCAGGTAGATACGCAGTATTTT
>TRBV29-1|few|TRBJ2-1|-
CSVEGGPQGNEQFF
TGCAGCGTTGAAGGGGGACCCCAGGGAAATGAGCAGTTCTTC
>TRBV12-3/TRBV12-4|-|TRBJ1-5|-
CASSLIWEPQHF
TGTGCCAGCAGTTTAATATGGGAGCCCCAGCATTTT
>TRBV29-1|-|TRBJ2-5|-
CSVEGTVDFTETQYF
TGCAGCGTTGAAGGGACAGTGGATTTCACAGAGACCCAGTACTTC
>TRBV6-2/TRBV6-3|-|TRBJ2-1|TRBD2
CASSAGLPYNEQFF
TGTGCCAGCAGTGCGGGACTACCATACAATGAGCAGTTCTTC
>TRBV2|once|TRBJ2-1|TRBD2
CASTSEGGVNEQFF
TGTGCCAGCACCTCCGAGGGAGGGGTGAATGAGCAGTTCTTC
>TRBV12-3/TRBV12-4|-|TRBJ2-7|-
CASSFEDITYEQYF
TGTGCCAGCAGTTTCGAGGACATCACCTACGAGCAGTACTTC
>TRBV4-1|-|TRBJ2-2|-
CASSGAGELFF
TGCGCCAGCAGTGGGGCCGGGGAGCTGTTTTTT
>TRBV2|few|TRBJ1-2|TRBD1
CASSVDRDRPIYGYTF
TGTGCCAGCAGTGTTGACCGGGACAGGCCAATCTATGGCTACACCTTC
>TRBV7-9|-|TRBJ1-1|-
CASSLIGLNTEAFF
TGTGCCAGCAGCTTAATTGGTCTGAACACTGAAGCTTTCTTT
>TRBV9|-|TRBJ2-5|-
CASSVQGNSRETQYF
TGTGCCAGCAGCGTACAGGGGAATAGTAGGGAGACCCAGTACTTC
>TRBV5-1|-|TRBJ2-5|-
CASSWTVQETQYF
TGCGCCAGCAGCTGGACAGTTCAGGAGACCCAGTACTTC
>TRBV3-1|few|TRBJ2-3|-
CASSPLGGNITDTQYF
TGTGCCAGCAGCCCCTTGGGTGGAAACATAACAGATACGCAGTATTTT
>TRBV2|few|TRBJ2-1|-
CASRPGSESNEQFF
TGTGCCAGCAGGCCCGGATCGGAATCCAATGAGCAGTTCTTC
>TRBV10-2|-|TRBJ2-1|-
CASSAGTSFYNEQFF
TGCGCCAGCAGCGCCGGGACTTCTTTCTACAATGAGCAGTTCTTC
>TRBV20-1|-|TRBJ1-4|-
CSAIEGSTNEKLFF
TGCAGTGCTATTGAGGGCTCAACTAATGAAAAACTGTTTTTT
>TRBV20-1|few|TRBJ1-1|-
CSARTPDRAPNTEAFF
TGCAGTGCTAGGACCCCGGACAGAGCGCCGAACACTGAAGCTTTCTTT
>TRBV7-2|-|TRBJ2-5|-
CASSLQFRGQETQYF
TGTGCCAGCAGCTTACAATTCAGGGGTCAAGAGACCCAGTACTTC
>TRBV9|few|TRBJ2-1|-
CASSDRAWEQFF
TGTGCCAGCAGCGACCGCGCGTGGGAGCAGTTCTTC
>TRBV20-1|-|TRBJ2-1|TRBD2
CSARLAGVTSYNEQFF
TGCAGTGCAAGACTAGCGGGGGTTACCTCCTACAATGAGCAGTTCTTC
>TRBV7-9|few|TRBJ2-3|TRBD2
CASSLASGSYTDTQYF
TGTGCCAGCAGCTTAGCGAGCGGGAGTTACACAGATACGCAGTATTTT
>TRBV7-2|few|TRBJ2-1|TRBD2
CASSFRGTSGMGEQFF
TGTGCCAGCAGCTTCCGCGGGACTAGCGGGATGGGGGAGCAGTTCTTC
>TRBV15|-|TRBJ2-5|-
CATSREGAEAETQYF
TGTGCCACCAGCAGAGAAGGAGCCGAAGCAGAGACCCAGTACTTC